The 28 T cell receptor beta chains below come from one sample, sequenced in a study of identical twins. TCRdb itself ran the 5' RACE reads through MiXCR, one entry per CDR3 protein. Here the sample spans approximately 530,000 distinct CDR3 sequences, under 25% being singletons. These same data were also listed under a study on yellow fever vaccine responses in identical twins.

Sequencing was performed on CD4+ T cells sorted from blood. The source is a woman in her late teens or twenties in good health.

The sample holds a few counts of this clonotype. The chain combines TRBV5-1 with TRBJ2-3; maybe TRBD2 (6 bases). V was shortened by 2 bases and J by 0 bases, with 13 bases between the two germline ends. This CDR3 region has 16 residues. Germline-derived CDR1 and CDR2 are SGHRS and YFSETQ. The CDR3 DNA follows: TGCGCCAGCAGCTTCGGCGGGACCCTCAGCACAGATACGCAGTATTTT. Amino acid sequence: CASSFGGTLSTDTQYF.

CDR3: CASSLNRAGVGNEQFF. The DNA of the CDR3 is TGCGCCAGCAGCTTAAATCGAGCGGGGGTTGGGAATGAGCAGTTCTTC. J is TRBJ2-1 and V is TRBV5-1; 8 bases are a match to TRBD2. The CDR3 sequence is 16 residues long. Germline trimming cut 2 bases from V and 7 bases from J; bases unmatched to any gene: 11. Germline assignment: CDR1 SGHRS and CDR2 YFSETQ.

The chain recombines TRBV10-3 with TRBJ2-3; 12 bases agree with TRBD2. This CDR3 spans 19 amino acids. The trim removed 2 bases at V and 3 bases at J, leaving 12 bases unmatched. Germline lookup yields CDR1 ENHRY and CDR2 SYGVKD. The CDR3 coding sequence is TGTGCCATCAGTGAGGAGTCAGCAGGACTAGCGGGGTCAACAGATACGCAGTATTTT. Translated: CAISEESAGLAGSTDTQYF.

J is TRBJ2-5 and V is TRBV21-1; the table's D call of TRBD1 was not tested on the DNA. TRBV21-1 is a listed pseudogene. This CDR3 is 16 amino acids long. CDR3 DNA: TGTGCCAGCAAGGGCAGGGGGCGTGCGAGCCAAGAGACCCAGTACTTC. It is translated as CASKGRGRASQETQYF.

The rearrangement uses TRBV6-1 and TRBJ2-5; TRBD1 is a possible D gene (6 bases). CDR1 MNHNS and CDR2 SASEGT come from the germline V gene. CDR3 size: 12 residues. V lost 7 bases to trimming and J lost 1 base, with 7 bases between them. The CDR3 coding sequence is TGTGCCAGCAAGGGGGTCCAAGAGACCCAGTACTTC. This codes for CASKGVQETQYF.

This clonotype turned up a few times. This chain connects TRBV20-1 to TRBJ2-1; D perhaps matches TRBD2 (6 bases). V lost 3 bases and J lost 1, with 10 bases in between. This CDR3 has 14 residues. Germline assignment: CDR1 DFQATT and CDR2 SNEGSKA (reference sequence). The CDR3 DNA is TGCAGTGCTAGGACTAGAGGTTCCTACAATGAGCAGTTCTTC. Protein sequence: CSARTRGSYNEQFF.

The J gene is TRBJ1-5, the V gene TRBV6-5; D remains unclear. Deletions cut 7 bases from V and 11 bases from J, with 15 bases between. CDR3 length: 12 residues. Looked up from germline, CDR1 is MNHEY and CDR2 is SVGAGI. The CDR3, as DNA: TGTGCCAGCAACCCACCGAGGGTGACCCAGCATTTT. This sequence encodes CASNPPRVTQHF.

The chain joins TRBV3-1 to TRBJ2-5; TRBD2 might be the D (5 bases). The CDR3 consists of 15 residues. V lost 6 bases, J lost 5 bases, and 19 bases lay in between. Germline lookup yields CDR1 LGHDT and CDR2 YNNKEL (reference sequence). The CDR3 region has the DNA TGTGCCAGCAGTCCCCGGACGGGGAACGGGGAGACCCAGTACTTC. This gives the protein CASSPRTGNGETQYF.

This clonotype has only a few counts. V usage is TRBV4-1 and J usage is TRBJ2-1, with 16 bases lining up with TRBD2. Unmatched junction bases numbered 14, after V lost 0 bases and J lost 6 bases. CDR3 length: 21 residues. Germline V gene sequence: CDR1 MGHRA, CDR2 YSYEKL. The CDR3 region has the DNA TGCGCCAGCAGCCAAGATGATAGACCGGGACTAGCGGGGGGGCCGGGCAATGAGCAGTTCTTC. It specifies CASSQDDRPGLAGGPGNEQFF.

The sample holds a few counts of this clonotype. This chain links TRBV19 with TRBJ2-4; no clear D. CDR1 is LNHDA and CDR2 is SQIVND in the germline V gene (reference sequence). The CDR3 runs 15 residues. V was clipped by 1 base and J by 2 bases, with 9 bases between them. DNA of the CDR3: TGTGCCAGTAGTATAGCGGCAGGTACCAAAAACATTCAGTACTTC. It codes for CASSIAAGTKNIQYF.

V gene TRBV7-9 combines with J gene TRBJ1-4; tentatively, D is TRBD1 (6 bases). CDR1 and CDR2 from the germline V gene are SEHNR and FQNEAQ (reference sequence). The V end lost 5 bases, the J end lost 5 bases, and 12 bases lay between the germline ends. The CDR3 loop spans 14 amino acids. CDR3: CASSQDRPNEKLFF. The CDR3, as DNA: TGTGCCAGCAGCCAGGACAGACCGAATGAAAAACTGTTTTTT.

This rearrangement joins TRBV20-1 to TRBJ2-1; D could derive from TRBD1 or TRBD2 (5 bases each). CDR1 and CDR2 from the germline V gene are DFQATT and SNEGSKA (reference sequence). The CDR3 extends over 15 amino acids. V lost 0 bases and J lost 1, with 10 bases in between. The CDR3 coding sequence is TGCAGTGCTAGAGAACCGGGGCGGTCCTACAATGAGCAGTTCTTC. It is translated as CSAREPGRSYNEQFF.

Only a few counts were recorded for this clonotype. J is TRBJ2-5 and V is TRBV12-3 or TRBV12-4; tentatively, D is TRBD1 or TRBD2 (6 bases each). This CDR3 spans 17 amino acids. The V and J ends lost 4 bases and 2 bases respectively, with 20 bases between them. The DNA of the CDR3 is TGTGCCAGCAGTTCACCAGCCGCCGGGGGCGGACAAGAGACCCAGTACTTC. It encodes CASSSPAAGGGQETQYF.

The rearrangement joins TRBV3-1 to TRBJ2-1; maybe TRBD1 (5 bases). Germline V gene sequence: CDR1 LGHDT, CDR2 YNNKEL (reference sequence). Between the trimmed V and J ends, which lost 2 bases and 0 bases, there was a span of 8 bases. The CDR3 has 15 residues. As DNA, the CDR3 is TGTGCCAGCAGCCAACTGGGGCCCTCCTACAATGAGCAGTTCTTC. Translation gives CASSQLGPSYNEQFF.

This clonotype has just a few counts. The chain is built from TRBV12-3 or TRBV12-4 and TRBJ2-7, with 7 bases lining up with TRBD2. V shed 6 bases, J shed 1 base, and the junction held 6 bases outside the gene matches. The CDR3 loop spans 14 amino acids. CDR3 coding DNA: TGTGCCAGCAGGCGGGCTAGCGGATCCTACGAGCAGTACTTC. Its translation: CASRRASGSYEQYF.

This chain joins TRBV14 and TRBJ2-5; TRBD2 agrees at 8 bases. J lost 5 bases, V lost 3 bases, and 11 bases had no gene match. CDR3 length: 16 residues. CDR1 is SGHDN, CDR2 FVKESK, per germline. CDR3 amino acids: CASSQQSLAGRETQYF. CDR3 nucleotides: TGTGCCAGCAGCCAGCAGTCGTTAGCGGGACGTGAGACCCAGTACTTC.

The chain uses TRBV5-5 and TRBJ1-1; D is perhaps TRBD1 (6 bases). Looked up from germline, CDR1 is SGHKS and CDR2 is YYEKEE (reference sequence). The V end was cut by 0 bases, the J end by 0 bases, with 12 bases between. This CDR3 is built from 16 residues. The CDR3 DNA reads TGTGCCAGCAGCTTGGTTGGGAACAGGGTGAACACTGAAGCTTTCTTT. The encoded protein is CASSLVGNRVNTEAFF.

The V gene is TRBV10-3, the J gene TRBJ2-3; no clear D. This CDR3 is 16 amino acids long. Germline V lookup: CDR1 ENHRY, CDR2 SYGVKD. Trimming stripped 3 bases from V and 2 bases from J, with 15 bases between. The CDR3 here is CAISDLRGFNTDTQYF. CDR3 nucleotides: TGTGCCATCAGTGACCTCCGTGGGTTTAACACAGATACGCAGTATTTT.

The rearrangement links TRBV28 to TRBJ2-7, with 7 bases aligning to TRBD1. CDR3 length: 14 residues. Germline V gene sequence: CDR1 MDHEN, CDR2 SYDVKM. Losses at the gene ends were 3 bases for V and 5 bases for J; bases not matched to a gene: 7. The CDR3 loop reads CASSFPPTGDEQYF. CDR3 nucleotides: TGTGCCAGCAGTTTTCCGCCAACAGGGGACGAGCAGTACTTC.

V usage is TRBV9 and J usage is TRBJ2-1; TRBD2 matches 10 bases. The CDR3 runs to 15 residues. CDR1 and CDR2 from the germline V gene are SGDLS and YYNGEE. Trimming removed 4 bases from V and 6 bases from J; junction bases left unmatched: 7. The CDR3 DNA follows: TGTGCCAGCAGCCCCCCTAGCGGGAGAGGCAATGAGCAGTTCTTC. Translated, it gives CASSPPSGRGNEQFF.

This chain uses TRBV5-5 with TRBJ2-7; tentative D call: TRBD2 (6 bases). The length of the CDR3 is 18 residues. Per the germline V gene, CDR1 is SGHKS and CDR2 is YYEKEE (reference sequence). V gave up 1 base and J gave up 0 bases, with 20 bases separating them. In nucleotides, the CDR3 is TGTGCCAGCAGCTTGAGCGGGCAGGCCGGGGGAAGCTCCTACGAGCAGTACGTC. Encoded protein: CASSLSGQAGGSSYEQYV.

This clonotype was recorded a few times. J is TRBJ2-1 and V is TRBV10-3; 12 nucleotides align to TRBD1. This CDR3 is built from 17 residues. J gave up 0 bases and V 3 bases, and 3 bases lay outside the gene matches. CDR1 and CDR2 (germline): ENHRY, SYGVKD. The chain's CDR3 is CAISDPGQGASYNEQFF. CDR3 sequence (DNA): TGTGCCATCAGTGATCCGGGACAGGGGGCCTCCTACAATGAGCAGTTCTTC.

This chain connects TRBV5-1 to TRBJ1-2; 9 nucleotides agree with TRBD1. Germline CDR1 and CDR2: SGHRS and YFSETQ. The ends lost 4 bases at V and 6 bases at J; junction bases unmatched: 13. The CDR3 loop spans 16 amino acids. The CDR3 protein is CASSRGQGQGFNGYTF. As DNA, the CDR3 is TGCGCCAGCAGCAGGGGACAGGGCCAGGGTTTCAATGGCTACACCTTC.

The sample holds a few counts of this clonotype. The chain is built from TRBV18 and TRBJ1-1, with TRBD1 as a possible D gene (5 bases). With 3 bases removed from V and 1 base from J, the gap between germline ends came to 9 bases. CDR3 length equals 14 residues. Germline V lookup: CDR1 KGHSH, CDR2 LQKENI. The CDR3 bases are TGTGCCAGCTCACCGGCGGGGCCGAACACTGAAGCTTTCTTT. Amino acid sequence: CASSPAGPNTEAFF.

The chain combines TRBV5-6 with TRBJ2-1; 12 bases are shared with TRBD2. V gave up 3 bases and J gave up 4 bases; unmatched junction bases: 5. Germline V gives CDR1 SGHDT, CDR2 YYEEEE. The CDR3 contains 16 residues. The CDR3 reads CASSSGLAGMYNEQFF. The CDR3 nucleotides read TGTGCCAGCAGCTCCGGACTAGCGGGAATGTACAATGAGCAGTTCTTC.

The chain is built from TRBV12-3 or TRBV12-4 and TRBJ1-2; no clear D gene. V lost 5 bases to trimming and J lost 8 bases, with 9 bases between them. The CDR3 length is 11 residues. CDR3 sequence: CASSMYSGYTF. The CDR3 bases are TGTGCCAGCAGTATGTACTCGGGCTACACCTTC.

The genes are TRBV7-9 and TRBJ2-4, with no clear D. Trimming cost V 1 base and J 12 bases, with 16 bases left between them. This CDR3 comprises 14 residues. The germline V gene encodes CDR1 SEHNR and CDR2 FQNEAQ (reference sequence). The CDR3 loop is CASSLVPDVSTQYF. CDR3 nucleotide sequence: TGTGCCAGCAGCTTAGTGCCGGACGTTTCAACTCAGTACTTC.

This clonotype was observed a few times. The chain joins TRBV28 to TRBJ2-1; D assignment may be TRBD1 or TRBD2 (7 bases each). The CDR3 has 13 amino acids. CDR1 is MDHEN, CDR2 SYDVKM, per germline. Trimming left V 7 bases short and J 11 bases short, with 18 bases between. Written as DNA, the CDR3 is TGTGCCAGCATCCCCAGGGGGGGAGATAAGCAGTTCTTC. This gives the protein CASIPRGGDKQFF.